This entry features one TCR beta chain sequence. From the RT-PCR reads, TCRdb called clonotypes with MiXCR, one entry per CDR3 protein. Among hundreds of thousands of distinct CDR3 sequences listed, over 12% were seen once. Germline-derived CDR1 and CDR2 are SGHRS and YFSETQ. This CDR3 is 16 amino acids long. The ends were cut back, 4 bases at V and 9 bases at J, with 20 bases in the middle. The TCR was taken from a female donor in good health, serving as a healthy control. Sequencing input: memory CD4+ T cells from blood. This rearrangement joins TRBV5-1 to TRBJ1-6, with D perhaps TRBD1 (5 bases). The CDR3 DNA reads TGCGCCAGCAGCCTAACCGTGCTCAGGGACGGTTCACCCCTCCACTTT. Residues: CASSLTVLRDGSPLHF.